The following is a T cell receptor beta chain sequence with its context. The sample is drawn from a study of blood T cell repertoires in COVID-19. About the study: The United States, Italy and Spain supplied acute and convalescent COVID-19 samples.

Germline V gives CDR1 LGHDT, CDR2 YNNKEL (reference sequence). This CDR3 spans 13 amino acids. The J segment lost 8 bases and the V segment lost 1 base, leaving 4 bases of the junction unmatched. Original analysis: Researchers report that nucleated cell counts were estimated from reference gene primer amplification. Only in-frame clones appear in the TCRdb table, and some are missing; sequencing was by immunoSEQ multiplex PCR. V, J and clone size derive from that table, while D and trimming were established from the DNA sequence. The sample lists 100,000 to 150,000 clones, roughly 91% occurring once.

This chain joins TRBV3-1 (or the pseudogene TRBV3-2) and TRBJ1-1; 7 bases match TRBD1. The source of this sequence is a man aged 55 to 69 with COVID-19, enrolled during active disease. The sequenced sample consisted of peripheral blood. This CDR3 is CASSQGRDREAFF. The CDR3 nucleotides are TGTGCCAGCAGCCAAGGTCGGGACAGAGAAGCTTTCTTT.